These T cell receptor beta chains were read from a single sample in a study of radiotherapy plus CTLA-4 blockade in lung cancer. TCRdb's copy holds only in-frame clones and misses some; the assay was immunoSEQ multiplex PCR. Found here are some 87,000 clones, approximately 83% of them singletons; the top ten hold 13% to 15%. The source was peripheral blood, collected from a patient treated with radiotherapy plus ipilimumab. These receptors were collected from a human donor with non-small cell lung cancer that progressed on radiotherapy plus ipilimumab. The CDR3 runs from the conserved cysteine through the conserved F or W. The D gene is left open where the match is weak. Rows give clone size only sometimes, using once, few, many, or a class for an expanded clone.

CDR3 protein: CASSLGTQRLDTQYF
CDR3 DNA: TGTGCCAGCAGCTTAGGGACACAGAGGCTGGATACGCAGTATTTT
J gene: TRBJ2-3
clone size: -
V gene: TRBV7-6
D gene: -
CDR3 length: 15

CDR3 protein: CASSWSGHPTTDTQYF
CDR3 DNA: TGCGCCAGCAGCTGGTCCGGGCACCCTACCACAGATACGCAGTATTTT
J gene: TRBJ2-3
clone size: -
V gene: TRBV5-1
D gene: -
CDR3 length: 16

CDR3 protein: CASSLSTDRDEQFF
CDR3 DNA: TGTGCCAGCTCACTAAGTACCGACAGGGATGAGCAGTTCTTC
J gene: TRBJ2-1
clone size: -
V gene: TRBV18
D gene: TRBD1
CDR3 length: 14

CDR3 protein: CASSLAKREGLEQYF
CDR3 DNA: TGTGCCAGCAGCTTGGCCAAGCGGGAGGGCCTCGAGCAGTACTTC
J gene: TRBJ2-7
clone size: -
V gene: TRBV5-4
D gene: TRBD2
CDR3 length: 15

CDR3 protein: CASSTDSGRGRELFF
CDR3 DNA: TGTGCCAGTAGTACCGATAGCGGGAGGGGAAGGGAGCTGTTTTTT
J gene: TRBJ2-2
clone size: few
V gene: TRBV19
D gene: TRBD2
CDR3 length: 15

CDR3 protein: CASLSSYNSPLHF
CDR3 DNA: TGTGCCAGCTTGAGCTCCTATAATTCACCCCTCCACTTT
J gene: TRBJ1-6
clone size: -
V gene: TRBV2
D gene: -
CDR3 length: 13

CDR3 protein: CASSLGAGGGHQPQHF
CDR3 DNA: TGTGCCAGCAGCTTAGGGGCGGGGGGCGGCCATCAGCCCCAGCATTTT
J gene: TRBJ1-5
clone size: -
V gene: TRBV7-9
D gene: -
CDR3 length: 16

CDR3 protein: CAWSVPGTEAFF
CDR3 DNA: TGTGCCTGGAGTGTGCCGGGCACTGAAGCTTTCTTT
J gene: TRBJ1-1
clone size: -
V gene: TRBV30
D gene: -
CDR3 length: 12

CDR3 protein: CASSDGHPYEQYF
CDR3 DNA: TGCGCCAGCAGCGATGGACACCCCTACGAGCAGTACTTC
J gene: TRBJ2-7
clone size: once
V gene: TRBV5-1
D gene: -
CDR3 length: 13

CDR3 protein: CASSPQGGYGYTF
CDR3 DNA: TGTGCCAGCAGCCCTCAGGGGGGCTATGGCTACACCTTC
J gene: TRBJ1-2
clone size: -
V gene: TRBV9
D gene: TRBD1
CDR3 length: 13

CDR3 protein: CSVAPDFHEQYF
CDR3 DNA: TGCAGCGTTGCCCCGGACTTCCACGAGCAGTACTTC
J gene: TRBJ2-7
clone size: few
V gene: TRBV29-1
D gene: -
CDR3 length: 12

CDR3 protein: CASSLEHEQFF
CDR3 DNA: TGCGCCAGCAGCTTGGAACATGAGCAGTTCTTC
J gene: TRBJ2-1
clone size: -
V gene: TRBV5-1
D gene: -
CDR3 length: 11

CDR3 protein: CASSVGGYYEQYF
CDR3 DNA: TGTGCCAGCAGCGTTGGGGGGTACTACGAGCAGTACTTC
J gene: TRBJ2-7
clone size: -
V gene: TRBV5-6
D gene: -
CDR3 length: 13

CDR3 protein: CASSESGYTGYTF
CDR3 DNA: TGTGCCAGCAGTGAGTCCGGATATACGGGCTACACCTTC
J gene: TRBJ1-2
clone size: -
V gene: TRBV25-1
D gene: -
CDR3 length: 13

CDR3 protein: CASSTTSGGTYEQYF
CDR3 DNA: TGCGCCAGCAGCACAACTAGCGGGGGTACATACGAGCAGTACTTC
J gene: TRBJ2-7
clone size: -
V gene: TRBV5-1
D gene: TRBD2
CDR3 length: 15

CDR3 protein: CASSSSGHARTEAFF
CDR3 DNA: TGTGCCAGCAGCTCCTCGGGGCACGCGAGGACTGAAGCTTTCTTT
J gene: TRBJ1-1
clone size: -
V gene: TRBV7-9
D gene: -
CDR3 length: 15

CDR3 protein: CASSPGTVPSGANVLTF
CDR3 DNA: TGTGCCAGCTCACCAGGGACAGTGCCCTCTGGGGCCAACGTCCTGACTTTC
J gene: TRBJ2-6
clone size: -
V gene: TRBV18
D gene: TRBD1
CDR3 length: 17

CDR3 protein: CASSQIRGTEAFF
CDR3 DNA: TGTGCCAGCAGCCAGATCAGGGGGACTGAAGCTTTCTTT
J gene: TRBJ1-1
clone size: -
V gene: TRBV7-2
D gene: TRBD1
CDR3 length: 13

CDR3 protein: CASSPLKGGETQYF
CDR3 DNA: TGTGCCAGCAGCCCCCTCAAGGGCGGAGAGACCCAGTACTTC
J gene: TRBJ2-5
clone size: -
V gene: TRBV6-5
D gene: -
CDR3 length: 14

CDR3 protein: CASSLAFFHNPQDEQYF
CDR3 DNA: TGTGCCAGCAGCTTAGCCTTTTTCCACAACCCCCAGGACGAGCAGTACTTC
J gene: TRBJ2-7
clone size: -
V gene: TRBV7-9
D gene: -
CDR3 length: 17

CDR3 protein: CASSIGHGGIYGYTF
CDR3 DNA: TGTGCCAGTAGTATCGGACACGGTGGTATCTATGGCTACACCTTC
J gene: TRBJ1-2
clone size: -
V gene: TRBV19
D gene: -
CDR3 length: 15

CDR3 protein: CASSLAGNYGYTF
CDR3 DNA: TGCGCCAGCAGCTTGGCAGGGAACTATGGCTACACCTTC
J gene: TRBJ1-2
clone size: few
V gene: TRBV5-1
D gene: -
CDR3 length: 13

CDR3 protein: CASSPTGTFMNTEAFF
CDR3 DNA: TGCGCCAGCAGCCCAACCGGGACATTCATGAACACTGAAGCTTTCTTT
J gene: TRBJ1-1
clone size: -
V gene: TRBV5-1
D gene: -
CDR3 length: 16

CDR3 protein: CASSWTSGGSTDTQYF
CDR3 DNA: TGTGCCAGCAGCTGGACTAGCGGGGGGAGCACAGATACGCAGTATTTT
J gene: TRBJ2-3
clone size: -
V gene: TRBV9
D gene: TRBD2
CDR3 length: 16

CDR3 protein: CASSEGGANTEAFF
CDR3 DNA: TGTGCCAGCAGTGAAGGGGGTGCGAACACTGAAGCTTTCTTT
J gene: TRBJ1-1
clone size: -
V gene: TRBV6-1
D gene: -
CDR3 length: 14

CDR3 protein: CASSLGTSGRDTQYF
CDR3 DNA: TGTGCCAGTAGTCTCGGGACTAGCGGGAGGGATACGCAGTATTTT
J gene: TRBJ2-3
clone size: -
V gene: TRBV19
D gene: TRBD2
CDR3 length: 15

CDR3 protein: CAWKRTDTSYEQYF
CDR3 DNA: TGTGCCTGGAAAAGGACAGATACCTCCTACGAGCAGTACTTC
J gene: TRBJ2-7
clone size: once
V gene: TRBV30
D gene: -
CDR3 length: 14

CDR3 protein: CASSRPAGGDNTEAFF
CDR3 DNA: TGTGCCAGCAGCCGGCCAGCGGGGGGAGACAACACTGAAGCTTTCTTT
J gene: TRBJ1-1
clone size: -
V gene: TRBV6-6
D gene: -
CDR3 length: 16

CDR3 protein: CASSLMQGPYEQYF
CDR3 DNA: TGTGCCAGCAGCTTAATGCAGGGTCCCTACGAGCAGTACTTC
J gene: TRBJ2-7
clone size: once
V gene: TRBV7-3
D gene: -
CDR3 length: 14

CDR3 protein: CASSLGRYRNEKLFF
CDR3 DNA: TGCGCCAGCAGCTTGGGGCGCTACCGTAATGAAAAACTGTTTTTT
J gene: TRBJ1-4
clone size: -
V gene: TRBV5-1
D gene: -
CDR3 length: 15

CDR3 protein: CASSPQRGYNSPLHF
CDR3 DNA: TGTGCCAGCAGTCCCCAGAGGGGATATAATTCACCCCTCCACTTT
J gene: TRBJ1-6
clone size: -
V gene: TRBV28
D gene: -
CDR3 length: 15

CDR3 protein: CASGQGPANGELFF
CDR3 DNA: TGTGCCAGCGGCCAAGGGCCGGCGAACGGGGAGCTGTTTTTT
J gene: TRBJ2-2
clone size: once
V gene: TRBV6-1
D gene: -
CDR3 length: 14

CDR3 protein: CASSATGTGGIYEQYF
CDR3 DNA: TGTGCCAGCAGTGCCACAGGGACAGGGGGGATCTACGAGCAGTACTTC
J gene: TRBJ2-7
clone size: -
V gene: TRBV6-1
D gene: TRBD1
CDR3 length: 16